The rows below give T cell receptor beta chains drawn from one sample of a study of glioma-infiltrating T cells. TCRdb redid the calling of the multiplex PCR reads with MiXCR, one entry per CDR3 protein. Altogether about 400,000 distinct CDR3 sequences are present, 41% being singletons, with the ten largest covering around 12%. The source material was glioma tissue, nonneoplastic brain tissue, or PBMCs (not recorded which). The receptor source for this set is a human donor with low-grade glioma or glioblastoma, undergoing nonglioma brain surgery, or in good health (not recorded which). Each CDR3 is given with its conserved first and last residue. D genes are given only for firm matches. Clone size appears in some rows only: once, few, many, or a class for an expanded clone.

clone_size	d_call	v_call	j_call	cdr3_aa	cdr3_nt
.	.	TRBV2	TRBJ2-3	CASSESEDTQYF	TGTGCCAGCAGTGAAAGTGAAGATACGCAGTATTTT
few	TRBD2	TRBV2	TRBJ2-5	CASSAGTGGQETQYF	TGTGCCAGCAGTGCAGGGACGGGGGGCCAAGAGACCCAGTACTTC
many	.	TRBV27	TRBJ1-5	CASSSWGQPQHF	TGTGCCAGCAGCTCCTGGGGTCAGCCCCAGCATTTT
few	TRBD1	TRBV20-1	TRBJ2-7	CSASPWDRIPYEQYF	TGCAGTGCTTCTCCTTGGGACAGAATTCCCTACGAGCAGTACTTC
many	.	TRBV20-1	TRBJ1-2	CSARGQIGTYGYTF	TGCAGTGCTAGAGGCCAGATCGGAACGTATGGCTACACCTTC
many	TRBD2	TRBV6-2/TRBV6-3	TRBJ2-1	CASSYSSGSWDEQFF	TGTGCCAGCAGTTATTCCAGCGGGAGTTGGGATGAGCAGTTCTTC
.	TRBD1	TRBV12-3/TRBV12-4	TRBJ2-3	CASSRDSSTDTQYF	TGTGCCAGCAGTCGGGACAGCTCCACAGATACGCAGTATTTT
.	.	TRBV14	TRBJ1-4	CASSRGNNEKLFF	TGTGCCAGCAGCCGTGGCAACAATGAAAAACTGTTTTTT
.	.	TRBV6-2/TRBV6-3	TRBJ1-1	CASSPIYPTRRVTEAFF	TGTGCCAGCAGTCCTATATATCCGACACGGCGAGTCACTGAAGCTTTCTTT
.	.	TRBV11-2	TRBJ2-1	CASSLGTNYNEQFF	TGTGCCAGCAGCCTCGGGACAAACTACAATGAGCAGTTCTTC
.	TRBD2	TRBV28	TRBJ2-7	CASSFSGARGNEQYF	TGTGCCAGCAGCTTCAGCGGGGCCCGCGGAAACGAGCAGTACTTC
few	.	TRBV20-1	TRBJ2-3	CSAREEFSTDTQYF	TGCAGTGCTAGGGAGGAGTTCTCCACAGATACGCAGTATTTT
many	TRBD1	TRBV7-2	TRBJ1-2	CASSLLGQAGYTF	TGTGCCAGCAGCTTACTCGGACAGGCGGGCTACACCTTC
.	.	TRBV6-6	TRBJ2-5	CASNGQFAQYF	TGTGCCAGCAACGGACAGTTTGCCCAGTACTTC
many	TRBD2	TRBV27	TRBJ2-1	CASSSSTSGNYNEQFF	TGTGCCAGCAGTTCCTCGACTAGCGGTAATTACAATGAGCAGTTCTTC
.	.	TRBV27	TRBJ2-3	CASSLYGSAHDTQYF	TGTGCCAGCAGTTTATACGGGAGTGCCCACGATACGCAGTATTTT
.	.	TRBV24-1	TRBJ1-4	CATSDRDQSNEKLFF	TGTGCCACCAGTGACCGGGACCAAAGTAATGAAAAACTGTTTTTT
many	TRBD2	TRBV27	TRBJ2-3	CASNGVAGGRADTQYF	TGTGCCAGCAACGGTGTAGCGGGAGGGCGAGCAGATACGCAGTATTTT
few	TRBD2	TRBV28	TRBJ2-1	CASTGLAGSYNEQFF	TGTGCCAGTACGGGACTAGCGGGCTCCTACAATGAGCAGTTCTTC
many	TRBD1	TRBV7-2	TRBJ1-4	CASSFDRGRPMEKLFF	TGTGCCAGCAGCTTCGACAGGGGGAGACCAATGGAAAAACTGTTTTTT
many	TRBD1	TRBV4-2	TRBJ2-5	CASSQVSGGTGGETQYF	TGTGCCAGCAGCCAAGTCTCCGGTGGGACAGGGGGAGAGACCCAGTACTTC
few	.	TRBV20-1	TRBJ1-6	CSAPRDKTFNSPLHF	TGCAGTGCTCCCCGGGACAAAACTTTCAATTCACCCCTCCACTTT
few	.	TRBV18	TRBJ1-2	CASSLRDVANYGYTF	TGTGCCAGCTCACTCCGGGACGTTGCCAACTATGGCTACACCTTC
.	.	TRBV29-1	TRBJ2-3	CSVESRGRDTQYF	TGCAGCGTTGAGTCTAGGGGAAGGGATACGCAGTATTTT
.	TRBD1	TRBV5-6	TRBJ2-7	CASSRAGQGSYEQYF	TGTGCCAGCAGCCGGGCGGGACAGGGGTCTTACGAGCAGTACTTC
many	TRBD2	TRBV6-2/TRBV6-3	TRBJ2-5	CASRLAGRRETQYF	TGTGCCAGCAGATTAGCGGGAAGGAGAGAGACCCAGTACTTC
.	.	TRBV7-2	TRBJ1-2	CASSEGRRLSYGYTF	TGTGCCAGCAGCGAGGGACGGAGACTTAGCTATGGCTACACCTTC
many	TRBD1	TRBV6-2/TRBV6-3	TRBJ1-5	CASSPGQGWWQPQHF	TGTGCCAGCAGTCCGGGACAGGGATGGTGGCAGCCCCAGCATTTT
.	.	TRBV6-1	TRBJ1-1	CASCGGRETEAFF	TGTGCCAGCTGTGGGGGTAGGGAAACTGAAGCTTTCTTT
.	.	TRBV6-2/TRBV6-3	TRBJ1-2	CASSYGGAGGYTF	TGTGCCAGCAGTTACGGAGGGGCGGGTGGCTACACCTTC
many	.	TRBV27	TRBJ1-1	CASSIFGVHNTEAFF	TGTGCCAGCAGTATATTTGGGGTTCATAACACTGAAGCTTTCTTT
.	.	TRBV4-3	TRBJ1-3	CASRLNSGNTIYF	TGCGCCAGCAGACTCAACAGCGGAAACACCATATATTTT
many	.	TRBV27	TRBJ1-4	CASSATGHAATNEKLFF	TGTGCCAGCAGTGCGACCGGACACGCCGCAACTAATGAAAAACTGTTTTTT
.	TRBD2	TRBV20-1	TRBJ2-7	CSARRPGGRTYEQYF	TGCAGTGCCCGTCGGCCGGGGGGTAGGACCTACGAGCAGTACTTC
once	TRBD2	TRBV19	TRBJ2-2	CASSSGTSGNPWNTGELFF	TGTGCCAGTAGTAGTGGGACTAGCGGAAACCCCTGGAACACCGGGGAGCTGTTTTTT